This is a list of T cell receptor beta chains from one sample in a study of blood T cell repertoires in COVID-19. Using immunoSEQ multiplex PCR, the repertoire was profiled, and TCRdb retains in-frame clones only, with some absent. The sample yields hundreds of thousands of clones, around four fifths seen once. The sample was peripheral blood. Receptor source: a woman between 45 and 65 years old with active or convalescent COVID-19. CDR3s leave out the opening cysteine and the closing phenylalanine or tryptophan. A D gene is named only where the DNA matches it firmly.

cdr3_length | j_call | d_call | v_call | cdr3_aa
12 | TRBJ1-2 | . | TRBV28 | ASSPSGGGLGYT
13 | TRBJ2-5 | . | TRBV7-9 | ASSPEGAGQETQY
12 | TRBJ2-7 | . | TRBV7-2 | ASSLGDNPYEQY
10 | TRBJ2-1 | . | TRBV10-2 | ASRTRPNEQF
13 | TRBJ2-7 | TRBD2 | TRBV27 | ASSASLAGAYEQY
13 | TRBJ1-4 | . | TRBV30 | AWTQPTGPGGKLF
18 | TRBJ2-1 | . | TRBV27 | ASSFDPPNRAPSTYNEQF
13 | TRBJ1-6 | TRBD1 | TRBV15 | ATSVGGQGNSPLH
20 | TRBJ2-5 | TRBD2 | TRBV5-1 | ASSLSSGWGWTSGRVGETQY
11 | TRBJ1-4 | TRBD1 | TRBV19 | ASSIQGAEKLF
10 | TRBJ2-1 | . | TRBV27 | ASRDLSDEQF
13 | TRBJ2-1 | . | TRBV29-1 | SAEGRLSSYNEQF
12 | TRBJ1-4 | . | TRBV6-5 | ASSNWGANEKLF
15 | TRBJ2-1 | TRBD2 | TRBV2 | ASSLTSGSLSYNEQF
14 | TRBJ1-6 | . | TRBV6-1 | ASSGGRIRGYSPLH
11 | TRBJ1-2 | . | TRBV27 | ASRPTAGSGYT
13 | TRBJ2-7 | . | TRBV18 | ASSPLSDGSYEQY
13 | TRBJ1-2 | . | TRBV3-1/TRBV3-2 | ASSQDFRQSNGYT
13 | TRBJ2-1 | TRBD2 | TRBV5-1 | ASSLTASGGHEQF
15 | TRBJ2-1 | TRBD2 | TRBV14 | ASSRGPGTSRVNEQF
12 | TRBJ2-7 | TRBD2 | TRBV5-5 | ASSLGLAGVEQY
16 | TRBJ1-1 | TRBD1 | TRBV7-9 | ASSSIASQGVRNTEAF
11 | TRBJ2-3 | TRBD2 | TRBV23-1 | AGAAGGTDTQY
11 | TRBJ2-7 | . | TRBV14 | ASSQGFSYEQY
12 | TRBJ1-1 | . | TRBV25-1 | ASSESPTGRIAF
13 | TRBJ2-3 | . | TRBV18 | ASSPGSVPSDTQY
13 | TRBJ2-7 | TRBD2 | TRBV24-1 | ATSGPAGGLYEQY
10 | TRBJ2-1 | . | TRBV7-9 | ASSFRGNEQF
13 | TRBJ2-7 | TRBD2 | TRBV27 | ASSVLAGEGYEQY
13 | TRBJ1-1 | TRBD1 | TRBV20-1 | SASDVGTGNTEAF
13 | TRBJ2-5 | . | TRBV24-1 | ATSDRRGYQETQY
13 | TRBJ1-4 | . | TRBV15 | ATSREGAANEKLF
13 | TRBJ1-4 | . | TRBV5-4 | ASSPGIDGSEKLF
9 | TRBJ1-1 | . | TRBV10-3 | AIGSNTEAF
10 | TRBJ1-3 | . | TRBV10-3 | ASGGSGNTIY
15 | TRBJ2-2 | TRBD2 | TRBV14 | ASSHPRKAGGPGELF
14 | TRBJ2-7 | TRBD2 | TRBV5-1 | ASRLSGTSGAGEQY
13 | TRBJ2-5 | . | TRBV9 | ASSVVSGPQETQY
10 | TRBJ2-1 | . | TRBV14 | ASSPTYNEQF
13 | TRBJ2-7 | TRBD1 | TRBV18 | ASSPLGTGAYEQY
13 | TRBJ2-7 | TRBD2 | TRBV6-5 | ASSIAGEVTYEQY
12 | TRBJ2-2 | TRBD2 | TRBV6-4 | ASRREGTTGELF
9 | TRBJ2-7 | . | TRBV7-9 | ASSVDWEQY
14 | TRBJ2-2 | TRBD2 | TRBV7-8 | ASSLGASGRTGELF
12 | TRBJ2-3 | . | TRBV5-6 | ASSSPGSTDTQY
15 | TRBJ2-2 | TRBD2 | TRBV7-2 | ASSLGLGLAISGELF